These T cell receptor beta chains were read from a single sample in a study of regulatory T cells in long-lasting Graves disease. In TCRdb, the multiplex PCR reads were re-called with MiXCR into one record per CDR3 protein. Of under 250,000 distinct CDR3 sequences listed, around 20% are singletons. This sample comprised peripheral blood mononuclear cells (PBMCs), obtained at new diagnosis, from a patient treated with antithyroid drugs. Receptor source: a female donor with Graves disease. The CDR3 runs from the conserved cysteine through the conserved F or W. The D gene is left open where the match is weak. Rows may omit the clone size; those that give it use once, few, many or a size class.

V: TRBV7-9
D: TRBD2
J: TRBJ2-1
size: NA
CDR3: CASSMSSGSSYNEQFF
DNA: TGTGCCAGCAGCATGTCTAGCGGTAGCTCCTACAATGAGCAGTTCTTC

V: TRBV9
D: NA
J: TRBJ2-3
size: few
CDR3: CASSVGGEISTDTQYF
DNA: TGTGCCAGCAGCGTAGGAGGGGAGATTAGCACAGATACGCAGTATTTT

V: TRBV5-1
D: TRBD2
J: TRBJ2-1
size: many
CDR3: CASSYRLAGGSNEQFF
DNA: TGCGCCAGCAGCTATCGACTAGCGGGAGGGTCTAATGAGCAGTTCTTC

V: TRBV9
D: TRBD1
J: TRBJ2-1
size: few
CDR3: CASSVEGQGSYNEQFF
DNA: TGTGCCAGCAGCGTAGAGGGACAGGGCTCCTACAATGAGCAGTTCTTC

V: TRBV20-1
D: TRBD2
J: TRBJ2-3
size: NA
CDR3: CSASSPSGGHTDTQYF
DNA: TGCAGTGCTTCTTCCCCTAGCGGGGGGCACACAGATACGCAGTATTTT

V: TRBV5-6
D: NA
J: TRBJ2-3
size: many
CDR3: CASSKGLPRSTDTQYF
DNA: TGTGCCAGCAGCAAGGGACTTCCAAGAAGCACAGATACGCAGTATTTT

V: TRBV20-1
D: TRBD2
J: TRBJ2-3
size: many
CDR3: CSARDQREGSDTQYF
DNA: TGCAGTGCTAGAGACCAGCGGGAGGGTTCAGATACGCAGTATTTT

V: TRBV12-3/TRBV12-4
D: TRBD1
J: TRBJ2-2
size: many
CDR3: CASSPGTGGDTGELFF
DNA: TGTGCCAGCAGCCCCGGGACAGGGGGGGACACCGGGGAGCTGTTTTTT

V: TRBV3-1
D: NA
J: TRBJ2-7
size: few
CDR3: CASMQGSEQYF
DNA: TGTGCCAGCATGCAGGGAAGCGAGCAGTACTTC

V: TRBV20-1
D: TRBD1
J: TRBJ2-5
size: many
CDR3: CTWDSKETQYF
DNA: TGCACCTGGGACAGCAAAGAGACCCAGTACTTC

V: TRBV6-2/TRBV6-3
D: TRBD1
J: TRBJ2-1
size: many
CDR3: CASSTDRGYEQFF
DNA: TGTGCCAGCAGTACAGACAGGGGATATGAGCAGTTCTTC

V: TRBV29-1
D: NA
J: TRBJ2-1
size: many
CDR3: CSVEGHLYNEQFF
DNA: TGCAGCGTTGAAGGACATTTATACAATGAGCAGTTCTTC

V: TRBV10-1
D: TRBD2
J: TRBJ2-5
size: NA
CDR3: CASSELAGGSQETQYF
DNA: TGCGCCAGCAGTGAACTAGCGGGGGGCTCCCAAGAGACCCAGTACTTC

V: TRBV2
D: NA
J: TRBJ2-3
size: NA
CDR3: CASSPKQPESDTQYF
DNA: TGTGCCAGCTCACCAAAACAGCCAGAGTCAGATACGCAGTATTTT

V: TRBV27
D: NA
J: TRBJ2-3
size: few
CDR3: CASSLGAGGDTQYF
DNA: TGTGCCAGCAGTCTGGGGGCAGGGGGGGATACGCAGTATTTT

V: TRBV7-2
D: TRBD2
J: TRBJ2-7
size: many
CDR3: CASSLYLAGDYAYEQYF
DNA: TGTGCCAGCAGCTTATATCTAGCGGGAGATTATGCCTACGAGCAGTACTTC

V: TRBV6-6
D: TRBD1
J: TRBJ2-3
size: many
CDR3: CASSYSTGQGSDTQYF
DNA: TGTGCCAGCAGTTACTCGACAGGGCAGGGGTCAGATACGCAGTATTTT

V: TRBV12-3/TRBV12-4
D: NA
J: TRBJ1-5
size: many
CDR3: CASSLARPIGQPQHF
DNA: TGTGCCAGCAGTTTAGCCAGACCTATCGGGCAGCCCCAGCATTTT

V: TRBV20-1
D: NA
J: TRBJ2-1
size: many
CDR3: CSAGRRYNEQFF
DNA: TGCAGTGCCGGACGGCGGTACAATGAGCAGTTCTTC

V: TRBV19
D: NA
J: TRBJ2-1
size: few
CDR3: CASSIMERQGEQFF
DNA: TGTGCCAGTAGTATTATGGAACGGCAGGGAGAGCAGTTCTTC

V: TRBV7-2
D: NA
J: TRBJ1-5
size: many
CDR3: CASSLETRLDQPQHF
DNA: TGTGCCAGCAGCTTAGAGACCAGGCTGGACCAGCCCCAGCATTTT

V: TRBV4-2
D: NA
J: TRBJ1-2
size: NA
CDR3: CASSLQGGGYTF
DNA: TGTGCCAGCAGCTTACAGGGTGGTGGCTACACCTTC

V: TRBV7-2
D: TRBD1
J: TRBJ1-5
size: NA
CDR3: CASSYTGDQPQHF
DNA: TGTGCCAGCAGCTATACAGGGGACCAGCCCCAGCATTTT

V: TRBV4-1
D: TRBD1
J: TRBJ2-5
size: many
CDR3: CASSPYRGKETQYF
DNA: TGCGCCAGCAGCCCCTACAGGGGAAAAGAGACCCAGTACTTC

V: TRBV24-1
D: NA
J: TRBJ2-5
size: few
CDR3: CATSRGGQETQYF
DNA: TGTGCCACCAGTCGAGGGGGGCAAGAGACCCAGTACTTC

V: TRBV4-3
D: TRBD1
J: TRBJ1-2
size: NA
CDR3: CASSQDRGGAEGYTF
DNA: TGCGCCAGCAGCCAAGATCGAGGGGGCGCAGAGGGCTACACCTTC

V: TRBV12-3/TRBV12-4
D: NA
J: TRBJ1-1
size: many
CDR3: CASSLWDGYEMNTEAFF
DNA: TGTGCCAGCAGTTTATGGGACGGATACGAGATGAACACTGAAGCTTTCTTT

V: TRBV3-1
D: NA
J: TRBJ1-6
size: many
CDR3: CASSQGQENSPLHF
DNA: TGTGCCAGCAGCCAGGGCCAGGAAAATTCACCCCTCCACTTT

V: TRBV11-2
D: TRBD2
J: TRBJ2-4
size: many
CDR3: CASSLGLAGVAKNIQYF
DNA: TGTGCCAGCAGCTTAGGGCTAGCGGGAGTAGCCAAAAACATTCAGTACTTC

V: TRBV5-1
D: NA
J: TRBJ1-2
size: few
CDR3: CASSIQSNYGYTF
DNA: TGCGCCAGCTCAATCCAGAGTAACTATGGCTACACCTTC

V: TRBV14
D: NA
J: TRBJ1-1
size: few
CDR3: CASSQWPDTEAFF
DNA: TGTGCCAGCAGCCAATGGCCGGACACTGAAGCTTTCTTT

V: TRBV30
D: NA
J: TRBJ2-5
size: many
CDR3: CAWSRTDQETQYF
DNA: TGTGCCTGGAGTCGGACAGACCAAGAGACCCAGTACTTC

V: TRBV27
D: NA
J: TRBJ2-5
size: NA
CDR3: CASSDSQDGRETQYF
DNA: TGTGCCAGCAGTGATTCTCAGGATGGGAGGGAGACCCAGTACTTC

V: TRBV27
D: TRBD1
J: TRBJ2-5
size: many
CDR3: CASSSVDRGETQYF
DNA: TGTGCCAGCAGTTCCGTGGACAGGGGAGAGACCCAGTACTTC

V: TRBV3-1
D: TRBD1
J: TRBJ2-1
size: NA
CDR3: CASSQGQGPYNEQFF
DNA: TGTGCCAGCAGCCAGGGACAGGGGCCCTACAATGAGCAGTTCTTC

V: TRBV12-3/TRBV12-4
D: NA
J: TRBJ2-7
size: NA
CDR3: CASSLAGTSSSEQYF
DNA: TGTGCCAGCAGTTTAGCGGGGACAAGCTCTTCCGAGCAGTACTTC

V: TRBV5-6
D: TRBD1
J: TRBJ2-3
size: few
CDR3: CASRSGTATDTQYF
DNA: TGTGCCAGCAGGTCCGGGACAGCCACAGATACGCAGTATTTT

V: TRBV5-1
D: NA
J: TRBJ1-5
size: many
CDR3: CASSLRGDQPQHF
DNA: TGCGCCAGCAGCTTGCGGGGGGATCAGCCCCAGCATTTT

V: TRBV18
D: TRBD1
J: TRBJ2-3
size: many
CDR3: CASSPRDRVGDTQYF
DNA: TGTGCCAGCTCACCCCGGGACAGGGTTGGAGATACGCAGTATTTT

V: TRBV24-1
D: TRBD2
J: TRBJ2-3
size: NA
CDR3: CATSDLLAGGPALSDTQYF
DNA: TGTGCCACCAGTGATTTGCTAGCGGGGGGGCCCGCTTTGTCAGATACGCAGTATTTT

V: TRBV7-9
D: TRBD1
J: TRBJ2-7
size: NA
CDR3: CASSSSGQGYHEQYF
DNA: TGTGCCAGCAGCTCATCGGGACAGGGGTACCACGAGCAGTACTTC

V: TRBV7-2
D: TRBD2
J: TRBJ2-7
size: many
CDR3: CASSPGTSGTYEQYF
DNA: TGTGCCAGCAGTCCGGGGACTAGCGGGACCTACGAGCAGTACTTC

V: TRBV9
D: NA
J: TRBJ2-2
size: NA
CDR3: CASSVRQATGELFF
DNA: TGTGCCAGCAGCGTGAGACAGGCCACCGGGGAGCTGTTTTTT

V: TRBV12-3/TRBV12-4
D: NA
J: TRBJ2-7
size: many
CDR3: CASSLNLGTLSYEQYF
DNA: TGTGCCAGCAGTTTAAATCTGGGGACACTCTCCTACGAGCAGTACTTC

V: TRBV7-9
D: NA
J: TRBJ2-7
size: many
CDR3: CASSLVEFPYEQYF
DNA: TGTGCCAGCAGCTTAGTCGAGTTTCCCTACGAGCAGTACTTC

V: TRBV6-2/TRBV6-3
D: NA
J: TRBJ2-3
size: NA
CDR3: CASSESQADTQYF
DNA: TGTGCCAGCAGCGAAAGTCAGGCCGATACGCAGTATTTT